The 24 T cell receptor beta chains below all came from one sample that was sequenced in a study of T cells after yellow fever vaccination. TCRdb called the 5' RACE reads again in MiXCR, with one record for every CDR3 protein. The data hold 140,000 to 150,000 distinct CDR3 sequences, with under 8% observed a single time. The specimen was CD4+ T cells sorted from PBMCs, collected 10 days after the yellow fever booster vaccination. The receptors stem from a young man who received the YFV17D yellow fever vaccine.

This clonotype came up many times. This chain connects TRBV7-2 to TRBJ1-5; 8 nucleotides align to TRBD1. V trimming: 1 base; J trimming: 6 bases; junction bases outside the gene matches: 8. Germline lookup yields CDR1 SGHTA and CDR2 FQGNSA. CDR3 size: 16 residues. As DNA, the CDR3 is TGTGCCAGCAGCTTAGTAGGGACAGGTTCGAGTCAGCCCCAGCATTTT. Protein sequence: CASSLVGTGSSQPQHF.

The J gene is TRBJ2-7, the V gene TRBV7-6; the D is unclear. Trimming cost V 5 bases and J 7 bases, with 15 bases left between them. The CDR3 loop spans 13 amino acids. Per the germline V gene, CDR1 is SGHVS and CDR2 is FNYEAQ. The CDR3 region is CASSPGPSGEQYF. The CDR3 nucleotides are TGTGCCAGCAGCCCAGGACCGTCGGGTGAGCAGTACTTC.

This sequence joins TRBV12-3 or TRBV12-4 and TRBJ1-1; perhaps TRBD1 as D (6 bases). Between the trimmed V and J ends, which lost 4 bases and 7 bases, there was a span of 16 bases. The CDR3 runs 14 residues. Written as DNA, the CDR3 is TGTGCCAGCAGTTGGGGGGCGGGGAGGAATGAAGCTTTCTTT. Encoded protein: CASSWGAGRNEAFF.

This clonotype was picked up many times. The V gene is TRBV7-2, the J gene TRBJ2-1; 10 bases align to TRBD1. Per the germline V gene, CDR1 is SGHTA and CDR2 is FQGNSA. The CDR3 spans 16 residues. The J segment lost 1 base and the V segment lost 5 bases, leaving 5 bases of the junction unmatched. The CDR3 loop is CASSPGQGGSYNEQFF. The DNA of the CDR3 is TGTGCCAGCAGCCCAGGACAGGGGGGGTCCTACAATGAGCAGTTCTTC.

The sample holds many counts of this clonotype. The rearrangement uses TRBV19 and TRBJ2-1; tentatively, D is TRBD2 (6 bases). Germline V gene sequence: CDR1 LNHDA, CDR2 SQIVND (reference sequence). V dropped 8 bases and J dropped 8 bases, with 10 bases sitting between them. The CDR3 sequence is 11 residues long. The DNA for the CDR3 is TGTGCCAGTGGCAAGCGGGATGAGCAGTTCTTC. It translates to CASGKRDEQFF.

This clonotype was found many times. The chain has TRBV30 and TRBJ1-1; D uncertain. CDR1 is GTSNPN, CDR2 SVGIG, per germline (reference sequence). The CDR3 sequence is 14 residues long. The V and J ends lost 4 bases and 5 bases respectively, with 17 bases between them. The CDR3 bases are TGTGCCTGGATCAGAACAGAGGGAAGAACTGAAGCTTTCTTT. Its protein product is CAWIRTEGRTEAFF.

This clonotype showed up many times. The chain combines TRBV3-1 with TRBJ2-7; 10 bases are shared with TRBD2. Germline CDR1 LGHDT, CDR2 YNNKEL (reference sequence). Germline trimming cut 0 bases from V and 3 bases from J; bases unmatched to any gene: 2. The CDR3 extends over 15 amino acids. CDR3 amino acids: CASSQEGLASYEQYF. The CDR3 DNA is TGTGCCAGCAGCCAAGAGGGACTAGCGAGCTACGAGCAGTACTTC.

In its sample, this clonotype was seen many times. The V call is TRBV12-3 or TRBV12-4, the J call TRBJ2-3, with D unresolved. The CDR3 extends over 12 amino acids. V was trimmed by 8 bases and J by 7 bases, leaving 13 bases between them. Written as DNA, the CDR3 is TGTGCCAGCGGCTCTTACCTCAATACGCAGTATTTT. Its protein is CASGSYLNTQYF.

This clonotype showed up many times. This CDR3 reads CASSPNLYEQYF. Written as DNA, the CDR3 is TGTGCCAGCAGCCCTAACCTATACGAGCAGTACTTC. The genes are TRBV7-6 and TRBJ2-7, with D unresolved. CDR3 length equals 12 residues. CDR1 is SGHVS and CDR2 is FNYEAQ in the germline V gene. The germline V and J ends were trimmed by 5 bases and 4 bases, with 9 bases remaining between them.

This clonotype has only a few counts. V usage is TRBV5-4 and J usage is TRBJ1-2; D gene ambiguous. The CDR3 extends over 12 amino acids. V was shortened by 4 bases and J by 2 bases, with 6 bases between the two germline ends. Germline V lookup: CDR1 SGHNT, CDR2 YYREEE (reference sequence). CDR3 nucleotides: TGTGCCAGCAGCACAGAGAACTATGGCTACACCTTC. Translated: CASSTENYGYTF.

The V call is TRBV21-1, the J call TRBJ1-1. TRBV21-1 is deemed a pseudogene. The CDR3 loop spans 14 amino acids. The CDR3 DNA reads as TGTGCCAGCAGCAAAGTTGGGTGGAACACTGAAGCTTTCTTT. Its translation is CASSKVGWNTEAFF.

This clonotype has ten or more counts. This chain connects TRBV25-1 to TRBJ1-6, with 7 positions matching TRBD1. This CDR3 region has 20 residues. The ends lost 4 bases at V and 7 bases at J; junction bases unmatched: 22. Germline values: CDR1 MGHDK, CDR2 SYGVNS. In DNA, the CDR3 is TGTGCCAGCAGTGGTACAGGGACAGCTGGCCAATGGGTGAAAAATTCACCCCTCCACTTT. It translates to CASSGTGTAGQWVKNSPLHF.

In this sample, this clonotype turned up many times. This chain links TRBV30 with TRBJ2-1; 9 positions match TRBD2. V dropped 2 bases and J dropped 6; count of bases not matched to a gene: 14. This CDR3 is 17 amino acids long. The germline V gene has CDR1 GTSNPN and CDR2 SVGIG (reference sequence). This chain's CDR3 is CAWSPTLGSGSSNEQFF. DNA of the CDR3: TGTGCCTGGAGTCCGACCTTGGGTAGCGGGAGCTCCAATGAGCAGTTCTTC.

This clonotype was detected many times. The chain couples TRBV7-2 to TRBJ1-1; D remains unclear. Germline CDR1 and CDR2: SGHTA and FQGNSA. Trimming pared 5 bases from V and 5 bases from J, leaving 18 bases between. CDR3 length: 15 residues. This CDR3 reads CASSLEGGIGTEAFF. The CDR3 nucleotides read TGTGCCAGCAGCCTGGAAGGAGGGATTGGTACTGAAGCTTTCTTT.

This clonotype is a singleton in its sample. One base away lies a much larger clone, so this may be a sequencing read error. This rearrangement joins TRBV20-1 to TRBJ1-4; D may be TRBD1 (6 bases). The V end was cut by 8 bases, the J end by 4 bases, with 11 bases between. Germline assignment: CDR1 DFQATT and CDR2 SNEGSKA (reference sequence). CDR3 size: 12 residues. The CDR3 bases are TGCAGTACGGGACATTATAATGAAAAACTGTTTTTT. It translates to CSTGHYNEKLFF.

This clonotype occurred a few times. The chain combines TRBV5-5 with TRBJ1-2; D remains ambiguous. The V gene's germline CDR1 is SGHKS and CDR2 YYEKEE (reference sequence). The ends were cut back, 0 bases at V and 2 bases at J, with 11 bases in the middle. The CDR3 is made up of 15 amino acids. The CDR3: CASSLGTVLNYGYTF. The CDR3 DNA sequence: TGTGCCAGCAGCTTGGGAACCGTCCTAAACTATGGCTACACCTTC. Full variable domain (remainder filled in from reference TRBV5-5 and TRBJ1-2): DAGVTQSPTHLIKTRGQQVTLRCSPISGHKSVSWYQQVLGQGPQFIFQYYEKEERGRGNFPDRFSARQFPNYSSELNVNALLLGDSALYLCASSLGTVLNYGYTFGSGTRLTVV.

A single count supports this clonotype. This clone may be a read error of a much larger clone one base away. V is TRBV20-1 and J is TRBJ2-1; no definite D call. CDR1 is DFQATT and CDR2 is SNEGSKA in the germline V gene (reference sequence). The CDR3 is 16 amino acids. V lost 4 bases, J lost 6 bases, and 22 bases lay in between. The CDR3 here is CSAKVGVTWASNEQFF. CDR3 nucleotides: TGCAGTGCTAAGGTTGGGGTCACTTGGGCATCCAATGAGCAGTTCTTC.

This clonotype was picked up many times. V is TRBV5-1 and J is TRBJ1-1, with a weak D call TRBD1 (6 bases). The germline V gene has CDR1 SGHRS and CDR2 YFSETQ. This CDR3 contains 13 residues. V was cut by 4 bases and J by 5 bases, with 12 bases left in between. The CDR3 DNA sequence: TGCGCCAGCAGCAGGGGGAGTCCGACTGAAGCTTTCTTT. It translates to CASSRGSPTEAFF.

This clonotype has ten or more counts. This chain uses TRBV12-3 or TRBV12-4 with TRBJ2-1, with a weak D call TRBD1 (5 bases). There are 13 residues in the CDR3. V was trimmed by 2 bases and J by 10 bases, leaving 12 bases between them. CDR3 sequence: CASSLIMGLEQFF. The CDR3 DNA is TGTGCCAGCAGTTTAATTATGGGGCTGGAGCAGTTCTTC.

This clonotype was seen at least ten times. The chain joins TRBV20-1 to TRBJ2-5, with a weak D call TRBD1 (5 bases). There are 13 residues in the CDR3. V dropped 2 bases and J dropped 3 bases, with 10 bases sitting between them. Germline CDR1 reads DFQATT; CDR2 reads SNEGSKA (reference sequence). The CDR3 bases are TGCAGTGCTAGAAAGGACACGGAAGAGACCCAGTACTTC. This gives the protein CSARKDTEETQYF.

Ten or more counts support this clonotype. V and J are TRBV7-2 and TRBJ2-3; D is possibly TRBD2 (6 bases). This CDR3 comprises 13 residues. Germline loops: CDR1 SGHTA, CDR2 FQGNSA. V lost 3 bases and J 6 bases, leaving 10 bases between the germline ends. The CDR3 nucleotides read TGTGCCAGCAGCTTGACTAGAAGGGATACGCAGTATTTT. Translation gives CASSLTRRDTQYF.

This clonotype was seen many times. The V call is TRBV20-1, the J call TRBJ2-7; 9 bases are a match to TRBD2. The J segment lost 2 bases and the V segment lost 6 bases, leaving 8 bases of the junction unmatched. This CDR3 has 14 amino acids. The germline V gene has CDR1 DFQATT and CDR2 SNEGSKA (reference sequence). DNA of the CDR3: TGCAGTGCCTACACCCTAGCGGGGACCTACGAGCAGTACTTC. Translation gives CSAYTLAGTYEQYF.

In its sample, this clonotype was seen many times. The rearrangement joins TRBV6-4 to TRBJ2-3; TRBD1 agrees at 8 bases. J lost 4 bases, V lost 6 bases, and 6 bases had no gene match. In germline, CDR1 is MRHNA, CDR2 SNTAGT. This CDR3 is 14 amino acids long. The CDR3 region has the DNA TGTGCCAGCAGCCTGGACAGGGAGTCAGATACGCAGTATTTT. Protein: CASSLDRESDTQYF.

This clonotype was seen at least ten times. V and J are TRBV5-1 and TRBJ2-2, with a tentative D call TRBD1 (5 bases). Trimming pared 0 bases from V and 6 bases from J, leaving 9 bases between. Germline V gives CDR1 SGHRS, CDR2 YFSETQ. The CDR3 contains 14 residues. In DNA form, the CDR3 reads TGCGCCAGCAGCTTGGAGCAGGGTTCCGGGGAGCTGTTTTTT. Its translation: CASSLEQGSGELFF.